Shown below are 32 T cell receptor beta chains from a single sample sequenced in a study of T cells in women clearing cervical HPV infection. TCRdb's copy holds only in-frame clones and misses some; the assay was immunoSEQ multiplex PCR. This sample lists 20,000 to 25,000 clones; its ten largest clones have more than 5%. The sequenced sample was blood buffy coat. All receptors derive from a woman between 18 and 75 years old with a cervical HPV16 infection that either progressed to CIN3+ or cleared (not recorded which).

About this clone: The CDR3 extends 3 residues past the end of the read, so its final part is completed from the germline J gene. The chain couples TRBV5-1 to TRBJ2-1, with D possibly TRBD1 on 6 matching bases. Germline CDR1 reads SGHRS; CDR2 reads YFSETQ. V lost 0 bases and J 5 bases, leaving 18 bases between the germline ends. The length of the CDR3 is 17 residues. CDR3 DNA, as far as it was read: TGCGCCAGCAGCTTGGTATCTGCAGGGGTAAACAACAATGAG. Its protein product is CASSLVSAGVNNNE. The CDR3 as a whole reads CASSLVSAGVNNNEQFF.

A note on this clone: The read terminates 3 residues before the CDR3 end, so the remaining end is supplied by the germline J gene. The J gene is TRBJ2-3, the V gene TRBV10-1; 10 bases line up with TRBD2. Germline V gene sequence: CDR1 WNHNN, CDR2 SYGVQD (reference sequence). The CDR3 spans 16 residues. The V and J ends lost 4 bases and 5 bases, in that order; junction bases with no gene match: 9. The DNA read from the CDR3 is TGCGCCAGCAGTGGGCCAAGCGGGAGGGCCAAAGATACG. It codes for CASSGPSGRAKDT. The whole CDR3 reads CASSGPSGRAKDTQYF.

As concerns this clone: The CDR3 goes on 3 residues after the read ends, and that part is filled in from the germline J gene. The chain links TRBV20-1 to TRBJ2-3; D ambiguous. The length of the CDR3 is 12 residues. CDR1 DFQATT and CDR2 SNEGSKA come from the germline V gene (reference sequence). V was cut by 6 bases and J by 0 bases, with 7 bases left in between. Partial CDR3 DNA: TGCAGTGCATTGCTAAGCACAGATACG. It specifies CSALLSTDT. The CDR3 in full is CSALLSTDTQYF.

Remarks on this clone: The read ends 3 residues before the CDR3 terminus; that terminus is restored from the germline J gene. This chain joins TRBV10-3 and TRBJ2-1; TRBD1 aligns across 7 bases. This CDR3 comprises 15 residues. Trimming removed 5 bases from V and 7 bases from J; junction bases left unmatched: 11. In germline, CDR1 is ENHRY, CDR2 SYGVKD. The CDR3 DNA, read in part, is TGTGCCATCAGTTTCGAGGGGGCGATTAGTAATGAG. It translates to CAISFEGAISNE. The full CDR3 is CAISFEGAISNEQFF.

Worth noting for this clone: The sequenced fragment ends 3 residues before the CDR3 boundary, so the rest is inferred from the germline J gene. J is TRBJ2-3 and V is TRBV6-1; D gene uncertain. The V end lost 1 base, the J end lost 0 bases, and 8 bases lay between the germline ends. The CDR3 totals 15 residues. CDR1 MNHNS and CDR2 SASEGT come from the germline V gene. CDR3 bases read: TGTGCCAGCAGTGAAGGCTCGGTTAGCACAGATACG. Its translation: CASSEGSVSTDT. The whole CDR3 is CASSEGSVSTDTQYF.

Turning to this clone: The CDR3 goes on 3 residues after the read ends, and that part is filled in from the germline J gene. This chain joins TRBV10-2 and TRBJ2-1; tentative D call: TRBD1 (6 bases). V lost 7 bases and J 2 bases, leaving 9 bases between the germline ends. This CDR3 contains 13 residues. Germline V lookup: CDR1 WSHSY, CDR2 SAAADI. CDR3: CASNRETYNEQFF. The CDR3 bases that were read are TGCGCCAGCAACAGGGAAACCTACAATGAG.

Comment on this clone: At one of its ends the junction is not consistent with the germline gene, which may arise from a read error. The sequence runs out 3 residues before the end of the CDR3; the remainder is reconstructed from the germline J gene. The genes are TRBV7-7 and TRBJ2-7; D not certain. Germline-derived CDR1 and CDR2 are SSHAT and FNYEAQ (reference sequence). This CDR3 region has 14 residues. CDR3 bases read: TGTGCTAGCAGCTTAAGTAGGGCTGGCCACGAG. As protein: CASSLSRAGHE. The entire CDR3 sequence reads CASSLSRAGHEQYF.

In regard to this clone: The sequenced fragment ends 3 residues before the CDR3 boundary, so the rest is inferred from the germline J gene. The rearrangement joins TRBV10-1 to TRBJ2-7, with TRBD2 identical over 7 bases. In germline, CDR1 is WNHNN, CDR2 SYGVQD (reference sequence). The length of the CDR3 is 11 residues. With 4 bases clipped from V and 6 bases from J, the junction kept 0 bases outside the gene matches. The CDR3 protein is CASSGGGEQYF. The sequenced CDR3 bases are TGCGCCAGCAGTGGGGGGGGCGAG.

With respect to this clone: The read ends 3 residues shy of where the CDR3 ends; the end is completed using the germline J gene. J is TRBJ2-7 and V is TRBV28; 9 bases fit TRBD2. V trimming: 7 bases; J trimming: 0 bases; junction bases outside the gene matches: 7. CDR3 size: 15 residues. CDR1 MDHEN and CDR2 SYDVKM come from the germline V gene. CDR3 loop: CASKSGTSSSYEQYF. The part of the CDR3 DNA that was read is TGTGCCAGCAAATCCGGGACTAGCAGCTCCTACGAG.

Details on this clone: Read data end 3 residues before the CDR3 end; the end is taken from the germline J gene. The chain uses TRBV29-1 and TRBJ2-1; 9 bases agree with TRBD2. The CDR3 contains 16 residues. V lost 4 bases, J lost 0 bases, and 7 bases stayed unmatched. Germline V lookup: CDR1 SQVTM, CDR2 ANQGSEA. CDR3 sequence reads: CSVGRASGISYNEQFF. The sequenced CDR3 bases are TGCAGCGTTGGGAGGGCTAGCGGGATCTCCTACAATGAG.

With regard to this clone: Read sequence stops 3 residues before the CDR3 end, and the germline J gene provides the missing end. The chain couples TRBV6-1 to TRBJ2-7, with D possibly TRBD2 on 6 matching bases. V lost 4 bases to trimming and J lost 5 bases, with 15 bases between them. Germline assignment: CDR1 MNHNS and CDR2 SASEGT. This CDR3 region has 14 residues. The part of the CDR3 DNA that was read is TGTGCCAGCAGTGGCCTGGGGGGTAGGGACGAG. This gives the protein CASSGLGGRDE. The complete CDR3 reads CASSGLGGRDEQYF.

A word on this clone: The read ends 3 residues early relative to the CDR3; the germline J gene fills the gap. This rearrangement joins TRBV27 to TRBJ2-3; D may be TRBD1 (6 bases). With 4 bases removed from V and 7 bases from J, the gap between germline ends came to 9 bases. Germline CDR1 is MNHEY and CDR2 is SMNVEV (reference sequence). The length of the CDR3 is 12 residues. The CDR3 bases that were read are TGTGCCAGCAGTTCTCAGGGGAATACG. As protein: CASSSQGNT. The full CDR3 reads CASSSQGNTQYF.

With regard to this clone: The read stops 3 residues short of the end of the CDR3; the missing end is completed from the germline J gene. This sequence joins TRBV18 and TRBJ1-2; 8 bases fit TRBD1. The CDR3 sequence is 14 residues long. Germline V CDR1 and CDR2: KGHSH, LQKENI. The CDR3 sequence is CASSPQDRENRYTF. The CDR3 DNA, read in part, is TGTGCCAGCTCACCCCAGGACAGGGAGAACCGC.

About this clone: The DNA ends 3 residues before the CDR3 does, and the rest of the CDR3 is filled in from the germline J gene. The chain carries TRBV2 and TRBJ2-1, with D maybe TRBD2 (5 bases). CDR1 and CDR2 from the germline V gene are SNHLY and FYNNEI. The germline V and J ends were trimmed by 6 bases and 6 bases, with 9 bases remaining between them. CDR3 length: 12 amino acids. The sequenced part of the CDR3 DNA is TGTGCCAGCAGGCGGAGCGGCAATGAG. Translating gives CASRRSGNE. The CDR3 in full is CASRRSGNEQFF.

Partial CDR3 DNA: TGTGCCAGCAGCTTAGGCCCTGATAGCACAGATACG. It yields the protein CASSLGPDSTDT. The CDR3 in its entirety is CASSLGPDSTDTQYF. The chain uses TRBV5-5 and TRBJ2-3; no reliable D call. The read stops 3 residues short of the end of the CDR3; the missing end is completed from the germline J gene. V was pared by 2 bases and J by 0 bases, with 10 bases between. Germline V gives CDR1 SGHKS, CDR2 YYEKEE (reference sequence). The CDR3 loop spans 15 amino acids. The whole variable domain, remainder taken from reference TRBV5-5 and TRBJ2-3, is DAGVTQSPTHLIKTRGQQVTLRCSPISGHKSVSWYQQVLGQGPQFIFQYYEKEERGRGNFPDRFSARQFPNYSSELNVNALLLGDSALYLCASSLGPDSTDTQYFGPGTRLTVL.

Considering frequency, this clone is medium-sized (0.01 to 0.1%). CDR3 DNA (partial): TGCAGCGTGTCGGGACTGAGATACGAG. It specifies CSVSGLRYE. The entire CDR3 sequence reads CSVSGLRYEQYF. The chain combines TRBV29-1 with TRBJ2-7; TRBD2 might be the D (6 bases). With the read ending 3 residues before the CDR3 end, the germline J gene is used to fill in that end. Trimming shortened V by 6 bases and J by 4 bases, and 13 bases separated the two germline ends. The CDR3 has 12 amino acids. CDR1 and CDR2 from the germline V gene are SQVTM and ANQGSEA.

Regarding this clone: The read is 3 residues too short to cover the CDR3 end, so that end is filled in from the germline J gene. The chain links TRBV5-1 to TRBJ2-3, with 8 bases lining up with TRBD1. The junction had 15 bases not matched to a gene; V was cut back by 7 bases and J by 2 bases. There are 17 residues in the CDR3. Per the germline V gene, CDR1 is SGHRS and CDR2 is YFSETQ. Partial CDR3 DNA: TGCGCCAGCCGACCCCGTTTAGGACAGGGTATCACAGATACG. Its protein product is CASRPRLGQGITDT. The complete CDR3 sequence is CASRPRLGQGITDTQYF.

Concerning this clone itself: The missing CDR3 end, 3 residues past where the read stops, is filled in from the germline J gene. V is TRBV19 and J is TRBJ2-1, with D hard to call. CDR3 size: 12 residues. From germline, CDR1 is LNHDA and CDR2 SQIVND (reference sequence). The germline V and J ends were trimmed by 6 bases and 5 bases, with 8 bases remaining between them. The CDR3 bases that were read are TGTGCCAGTAGAGCTGCAAACAATGAG. It specifies CASRAANNE. The full CDR3 protein is CASRAANNEQFF.

In the case of this clone: The read comes to an end 3 residues before the CDR3 does, leaving the germline J gene to fill in the end. This chain links TRBV7-3 with TRBJ2-6; D is perhaps TRBD2 (5 bases). CDR3 size: 16 residues. The V and J ends lost 3 bases and 0 bases respectively, with 9 bases between them. Per the germline V gene, CDR1 is SGHTA and CDR2 is FQGTGA. The DNA read from the CDR3 is TGTGCCAGCAGCTTGCGGGCTATCTCTGGGGCCAACGTC. This translates into CASSLRAISGANV. Given in full, the CDR3 is CASSLRAISGANVLTF. The full variable domain, rest sourced from reference TRBV7-3 and TRBJ2-6, is GAGVSQTPSNKVTEKGKYVELRCDPISGHTALYWYRQSLGQGPEFLIYFQGTGAADDSGLPNDRFFAVRPEGSVSTLKIQRTERGDSAVYLCASSLRAISGANVLTFGAGSRLTVL.

About this clone: The CDR3 end is not reached by the read, which stops 3 residues before it; the germline J gene fills it in. This rearrangement joins TRBV23-1 to TRBJ1-1, with a weak D call TRBD1 (6 bases). TRBV23-1 is classed as an ORF, of uncertain function. V lost 6 bases and J lost 3, with 23 bases in between. The CDR3 contains 17 residues. CDR3 DNA, as far as it was read: TGCGCCAGCAGCTCACCTAATAGACAGGCGGAAGACACTGAA. Translation gives CASSSPNRQAEDTE. The CDR3 reads in full as CASSSPNRQAEDTEAFF.

Turning to this clone: The read gets to within 3 residues of the CDR3 end, and the germline J gene fills in the rest. This chain uses TRBV30 with TRBJ2-3, with TRBD2 matching 7 bases. Unmatched junction bases numbered 5, after V lost 1 base and J lost 1 base. From germline, CDR1 is GTSNPN and CDR2 SVGIG (reference sequence). This CDR3 has 15 amino acids. CDR3 sequence: CAWSALGGGTDTQYF. The CDR3 DNA, read in part, is TGTGCCTGGAGTGCTTTGGGGGGGGGCACAGATACG.

About this clone itself: The read terminates 3 residues ahead of where the CDR3 ends, so the germline J gene completes it. This chain joins TRBV7-3 and TRBJ1-1; no clear D gene. Germline V gene sequence: CDR1 SGHTA, CDR2 FQGTGA. This CDR3 is built from 13 residues. CDR3 amino acids: CASSLSPGTEAFF. The CDR3 bases that were read are TGTGCCAGCAGCTTATCCCCCGGTACGGAA.

Of note for this clone: The read terminates 3 residues ahead of where the CDR3 ends, so the germline J gene completes it. The V gene is TRBV4-2, the J gene TRBJ2-7; D not certain. This CDR3 has 14 residues. Between the trimmed V and J ends, which lost 2 bases and 3 bases, there was a span of 11 bases. CDR1 is LGHNA, CDR2 YNFKEQ, per germline. The sequenced part of the CDR3 DNA is TGTGCCAGCAGCCAACAAAGCGACCTCTACGAG. Its translation: CASSQQSDLYE. The full-length CDR3 reads as CASSQQSDLYEQYF.

Points on this clone: The read halts 3 residues ahead of the CDR3 end, with the missing end drawn from the germline J gene. The chain joins TRBV7-7 to TRBJ2-1; D is undetermined. CDR1 SSHAT and CDR2 FNYEAQ come from the germline V gene (reference sequence). The CDR3 is 15 residues long. Trimming left V 1 base short and J 4 bases short, with 11 bases between. CDR3 bases read: TGTGCCAGCAGCTTAGGCGGCGGAAGTTACAATGAG. It translates to CASSLGGGSYNE. The whole CDR3 sequence reads CASSLGGGSYNEQFF.

A note on this clone: The read falls 3 residues short of the CDR3 end, and the missing part is taken from the germline J gene. The J gene is TRBJ2-7, the V gene TRBV6-2 or TRBV6-3, with a possible D match to TRBD2 (6 bases). From germline, CDR1 is MNHEY and CDR2 SVGEGT. This CDR3 contains 13 residues. V was clipped by 6 bases and J by 5 bases, with 14 bases between them. The CDR3 sequence is CASRPDRRDEQYF. CDR3 DNA (partial): TGTGCCAGCAGACCCGATCGGAGGGACGAG.

Notes on this clone: The sequenced fragment ends 3 residues before the CDR3 boundary, so the rest is inferred from the germline J gene. The chain recombines TRBV19 with TRBJ2-7; D is ambiguous. Trimming took 3 bases from V and 0 from J, leaving 6 bases between them. Germline V gives CDR1 LNHDA, CDR2 SQIVND (reference sequence). The CDR3 totals 13 residues. The chain's CDR3 is CASSMLASYEQYF. The covered CDR3 bases are TGTGCCAGTAGTATGCTGGCCTCCTACGAG.

Concerning this clone: The CDR3 end is not reached by the read, which stops 3 residues before it; the germline J gene fills it in. J is TRBJ2-1 and V is TRBV5-1, with 8 bases fitting TRBD2. This CDR3 has 14 residues. Losses at the gene ends were 0 bases for V and 7 bases for J; bases not matched to a gene: 3. The V gene's germline CDR1 is SGHRS and CDR2 YFSETQ. The CDR3: CASSLDGLANEQFF. CDR3 bases read: TGCGCCAGCAGCTTGGACGGACTAGCAAATGAG.

About this clone: The missing CDR3 end, 3 residues past where the read stops, is filled in from the germline J gene. Other DNA sequences within the sample encode an identical CDR3. This chain joins TRBV6-4 and TRBJ1-2, with no clear D. The germline V gene has CDR1 MRHNA and CDR2 SNTAGT. The CDR3 consists of 15 residues. The CDR3: CASSDSSGSYNDYTF. CDR3 DNA (partial): TGTGCCAGCAGTGACTCTAGCGGGAGTTACAATGAC.

Of note for this clone: Read data end 3 residues before the CDR3 end; the end is taken from the germline J gene. The chain joins TRBV19 to TRBJ1-5; D perhaps matches TRBD1 (5 bases). The CDR3 length is 13 residues. Per germline, CDR1 LNHDA and CDR2 SQIVND (reference sequence). Trimming removed 7 bases at V and 5 bases at J, with 12 bases between. The DNA read from the CDR3 is TGTGCCAGTAAGGGGCAGGGCGATCAGCCC. Translation: CASKGQGDQP. The entire CDR3 sequence reads CASKGQGDQPQHF.

Concerning this clone: The read falls 3 residues short of the CDR3 end, and the missing part is taken from the germline J gene. The chain carries TRBV7-9 and TRBJ1-2; D gene ambiguous. The CDR3 spans 14 residues. The V gene's germline CDR1 is SEHNR and CDR2 FQNEAQ (reference sequence). Trimming removed 5 bases at V and 3 bases at J, with 13 bases between. The CDR3 DNA, read in part, is TGTGCCAGCAGCCCCGGTGAGATGTACTATGGC. This gives the protein CASSPGEMYYG. The whole CDR3 region reads CASSPGEMYYGYTF.

Comments on this clone: The read ends 3 residues shy of where the CDR3 ends; the end is completed using the germline J gene. This chain links TRBV7-8 with TRBJ1-3, with 7 nucleotides matching TRBD1. The CDR3 consists of 17 residues. V lost 1 base, J lost 2 bases, and 8 bases stayed unmatched. Per the germline V gene, CDR1 is SGHVS and CDR2 is FQNEAQ. The CDR3 bases that were read are TGTGCCAGCAGCTTAGGGACAGGAGGGTTCCCTGGAAACACC. Amino acids: CASSLGTGGFPGNT. In full, the CDR3 reads CASSLGTGGFPGNTIYF.

Comment on this clone: The observed sequence ends 3 residues before the CDR3 terminus, with the missing tail filled in from the germline J gene. The chain couples TRBV5-1 to TRBJ2-7, with D tentatively TRBD2 (6 bases). CDR3 size: 15 residues. Germline-derived CDR1 and CDR2 are SGHRS and YFSETQ. V lost 5 bases and J 1 base, leaving 16 bases between the germline ends. CDR3 region: CASSPIGTLSYEQYF. CDR3 DNA (partial): TGCGCCAGCAGTCCCATCGGGACTTTATCCTACGAG.